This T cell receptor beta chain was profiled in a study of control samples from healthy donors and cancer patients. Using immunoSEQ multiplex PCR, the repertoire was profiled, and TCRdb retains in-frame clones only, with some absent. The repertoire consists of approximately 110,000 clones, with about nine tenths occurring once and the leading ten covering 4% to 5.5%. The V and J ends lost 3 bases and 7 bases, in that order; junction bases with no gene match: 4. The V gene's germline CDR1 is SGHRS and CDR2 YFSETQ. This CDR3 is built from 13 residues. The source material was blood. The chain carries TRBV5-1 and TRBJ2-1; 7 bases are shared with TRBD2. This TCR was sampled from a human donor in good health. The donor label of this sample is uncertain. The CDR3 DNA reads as TGCGCCAGCAGCTGGACTAGTCAGAATGAGCAGTTCTTC. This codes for CASSWTSQNEQFF.